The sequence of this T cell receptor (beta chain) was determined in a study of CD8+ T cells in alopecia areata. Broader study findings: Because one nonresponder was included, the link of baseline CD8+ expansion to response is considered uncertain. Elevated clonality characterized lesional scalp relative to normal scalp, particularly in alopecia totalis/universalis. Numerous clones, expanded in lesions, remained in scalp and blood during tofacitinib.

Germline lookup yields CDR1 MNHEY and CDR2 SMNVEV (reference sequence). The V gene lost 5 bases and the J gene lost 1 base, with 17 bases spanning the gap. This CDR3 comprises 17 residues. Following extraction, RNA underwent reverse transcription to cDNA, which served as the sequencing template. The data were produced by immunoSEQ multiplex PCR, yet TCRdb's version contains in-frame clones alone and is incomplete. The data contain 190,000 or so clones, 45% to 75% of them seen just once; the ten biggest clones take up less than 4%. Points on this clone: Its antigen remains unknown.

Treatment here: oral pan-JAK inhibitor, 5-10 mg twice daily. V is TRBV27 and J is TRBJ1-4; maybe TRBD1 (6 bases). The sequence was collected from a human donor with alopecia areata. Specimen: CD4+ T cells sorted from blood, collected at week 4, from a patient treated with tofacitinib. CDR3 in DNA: TGTGCCAGCAGTGGGAACCCCAAAGGGGGAACTAATGAAAAACTGTTTTTT. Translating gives CASSGNPKGGTNEKLFF.